The entry that follows covers one T cell receptor beta chain sequence. The antigen is undetermined. The sample belongs to a study of shared clonotypes between healthy human individuals. For the study at large: The plates for each donor numbered three CD4 naive, three CD4 memory, two CD8 naive and one CD8 memory.

Study observations and caveats: The study found roughly 5% of naive CD4 clonotypes shared across a few donors. Collection of samples was limited to blood; tissue repertoires likely differ.

Repertoires were generated with immunoSEQ multiplex PCR, while TCRdb's copy carries only in-frame clones and drops some. The top ten hold approximately 1.5% of the sample, which has about 1 million clones, around 76% seen once. Per the germline V gene, CDR1 is SGHTA and CDR2 is FQGNSA. Trimming took 5 bases from V and 0 from J, leaving 11 bases between them. The CDR3 covers 15 residues. The chain employs TRBV7-2 and TRBJ1-3; D is ambiguous. Material: memory CD4+ T cells sorted from blood. Indicated subset: CD45RA-negative fraction. The TCR sequence derives from a man younger than 35 in good health. CDR3 coding DNA: TGTGCCAGCAGCATCGACATAGCCTCTGGAAACACCATATATTTT. As protein: CASSIDIASGNTIYF.